These 14 T cell receptor beta chains were all obtained from the same sample, sequenced in a study of T cells in Graves' hyperthyroidism and ophthalmopathy. TCR beta CDR3 sequences were amplified from RNA transcripts. Using the HTBI primer set, a first-round RT-PCR was run on the TCR CDR3. Using its own MiXCR run on the multiplex PCR reads, TCRdb lists one record per CDR3 protein. The sample includes about 610,000 distinct CDR3 sequences, about 15% of them seen just once. The sample was blood. The receptors were sampled from a woman aged 40 to 50 with Graves' ophthalmopathy.

In its sample, this clonotype was seen many times. The chain employs TRBV4-1 and TRBJ2-7, with 8 bases identical to TRBD1. CDR1 MGHRA and CDR2 YSYEKL come from the germline V gene. The trim removed 1 base at V and 3 bases at J, leaving 5 bases unmatched. This CDR3 is 15 amino acids long. The CDR3, as DNA: TGCGCCAGCAGCCAAGCTCCGACAGGGGTCTACGAGCAGTACTTC. Its protein product is CASSQAPTGVYEQYF.

This clonotype showed up many times. The rearrangement links TRBV11-2 to TRBJ2-5; 8 nucleotides match TRBD2. Trimming at V came to 5 bases and at J to 3 bases, leaving 11 bases not matched to a gene. Per germline, CDR1 SGHAT and CDR2 FQNNGV. CDR3 length: 16 amino acids. This CDR3 is CASSDSVGAGEETQYF. The CDR3 DNA reads TGTGCCAGCAGCGATTCCGTGGGAGCGGGAGAAGAGACCCAGTACTTC.

In this sample, this clonotype turned up many times. The chain is built from TRBV29-1 and TRBJ1-2; D is unresolved. V was cut by 6 bases and J by 3 bases, with 11 bases left in between. This CDR3 spans 12 amino acids. Germline V CDR1 and CDR2: SQVTM, ANQGSEA. The CDR3 bases are TGCAGCGTGATAGACCTGGACTATGGCTACACCTTC. It yields the protein CSVIDLDYGYTF.

On this clonotype: Since a much larger clone is just one base distant, this may be a read error. J is TRBJ1-5 and V is TRBV19; 9 bases agree with TRBD1. In germline, CDR1 is LNHDA, CDR2 SQIVND (reference sequence). The CDR3 contains 15 residues. The CDR3 is CAISQGDREGQPQHF. The CDR3 DNA reads TGTGCCATTAGTCAAGGGGACAGGGAAGGTCAGCCCCAGCATTTT.

This clonotype appeared a few times. The chain's CDR3 is CASSLVRVPGYEQYF. In nucleotides, the CDR3 is TGTGCCAGCAGTTTAGTACGAGTACCGGGCTACGAGCAGTACTTC. The chain links TRBV27 to TRBJ2-7; D call uncertain. The V gene's germline CDR1 is MNHEY and CDR2 SMNVEV (reference sequence). The CDR3 is 15 amino acids. V was trimmed by 2 bases and J by 3 bases, leaving 14 bases between them.

This clonotype was observed many times. The J gene is TRBJ1-1, the V gene TRBV27; D not resolved. CDR1 is MNHEY, CDR2 SMNVEV, per germline (reference sequence). The V end lost 10 bases, the J end lost 6 bases, and 27 bases lay between the germline ends. The CDR3 length is 16 residues. Here the CDR3 reads CAISTISDFLFPEAFF. CDR3 DNA sequence: TGTGCCATCTCGACAATATCCGACTTCCTCTTCCCTGAAGCTTTCTTT.

The rearrangement uses TRBV30 and TRBJ2-7, with 9 bases that match TRBD1. The V and J ends lost 3 bases and 5 bases, in that order; junction bases with no gene match: 5. This CDR3 has 13 amino acids. Germline CDR1 reads GTSNPN; CDR2 reads SVGIG (reference sequence). CDR3 coding DNA: TGTGCCTGGAGCGGACAGGGGAGCGACGAGCAGTACTTC. Translation: CAWSGQGSDEQYF. The variable domain in full, with the rest retrieved from reference TRBV30 and TRBJ2-7, is SQTIHQWPATLVQPVGSPLSLECTVEGTSNPNLYWYRQAAGRGLQLLFYSVGIGQISSEVPQNLSASRPQDRQFILSSKKLLLSDSGFYLCAWSGQGSDEQYFGPGTRLTVT.

The chain recombines TRBV19 with TRBJ2-7, with 7 positions matching TRBD2. Germline trimming cut 4 bases from V and 3 bases from J; bases unmatched to any gene: 9. This CDR3 comprises 15 residues. Per the germline V gene, CDR1 is LNHDA and CDR2 is SQIVND (reference sequence). CDR3 amino acids: CASSKTLARNYEQYF. In DNA, the CDR3 is TGTGCCAGTAGTAAAACACTAGCGAGGAACTACGAGCAGTACTTC.

The V call is TRBV9, the J call TRBJ2-4; 8 bases match TRBD1. Trimming took 3 bases from V and 6 from J; bases not matched to a gene: 5. This CDR3 is 14 amino acids long. CDR1 SGDLS and CDR2 YYNGEE come from the germline V gene. The CDR3: CASSDGTGGNIQYF. The CDR3 DNA reads as TGTGCCAGCAGCGACGGGACAGGAGGAAACATTCAGTACTTC.

This clonotype has more than one count but fewer than ten. The chain is built from TRBV7-2 and TRBJ2-2; D ambiguous. The germline V gene has CDR1 SGHTA and CDR2 FQGNSA. The CDR3 covers 13 residues. The germline V and J ends were trimmed by 0 bases and 6 bases, with 5 bases remaining between them. CDR3 in amino acids: CASSLALPGELFF. The CDR3 DNA sequence: TGTGCCAGCAGCTTAGCGCTACCCGGGGAGCTGTTTTTT.

This clonotype turned up a few times. V usage is TRBV9 and J usage is TRBJ2-7, with D hard to call. The CDR3 extends over 15 amino acids. Germline CDR1 and CDR2: SGDLS and YYNGEE. Deletions cut 5 bases from V and 3 bases from J, with 18 bases between. This chain's CDR3 is CASSTGSSSYYEQYF. CDR3 nucleotide sequence: TGTGCCAGCAGTACCGGTTCTTCCAGCTACTACGAGCAGTACTTC.

There are many counts of this clonotype. The chain links TRBV7-8 to TRBJ2-2; perhaps TRBD1 as D (7 bases). Trimming pared 6 bases from V and 2 bases from J, leaving 16 bases between. The CDR3 is 16 residues long. Germline CDR1 is SGHVS and CDR2 is FQNEAQ. CDR3 amino acids: CASSSRDRLNTGELFF. The CDR3 DNA reads as TGTGCCAGCAGTTCGCGGGACAGACTTAACACCGGGGAGCTGTTTTTT. Full variable domain (rest looked up from reference TRBV7-8 and TRBJ2-2): GAGVSQSPRYKVAKRGQDVALRCDPISGHVSLFWYQQALGQGPEFLTYFQNEAQLDKSGLPSDRFFAERPEGSVSTLKIQRTQQEDSAVYLCASSSRDRLNTGELFFGEGSRLTVL.

This clonotype was observed a handful of times. This sequence joins TRBV20-1 and TRBJ1-1, with D maybe TRBD1 (6 bases). Per germline, CDR1 DFQATT and CDR2 SNEGSKA (reference sequence). Trimming stripped 0 bases from V and 0 bases from J, with 23 bases between. The length of the CDR3 is 19 residues. The CDR3 coding sequence is TGCAGTGCTAGAGAGGGGGCGGGATTTCCAGAAATTATGAACACTGAAGCTTTCTTT. Its translation is CSAREGAGFPEIMNTEAFF.

Ten or more counts support this clonotype. V and J are TRBV7-2 and TRBJ2-5; D perhaps matches TRBD2 (5 bases). V lost 2 bases and J 10 bases, leaving 14 bases between the germline ends. The CDR3 totals 13 residues. In germline, CDR1 is SGHTA, CDR2 FQGNSA. CDR3 protein: CASSLPGLSGQYF. The CDR3 DNA reads TGTGCCAGCAGCTTACCCGGTCTAAGCGGCCAGTACTTC.